What follows are 19 T cell receptor beta chains derived from one specimen sequenced in a study of T cell responses to AZD1222 COVID-19 vaccine. Generated by immunoSEQ multiplex PCR, the TCRdb table keeps only in-frame clones and is missing some. The data hold about 120,000 clones, with 90% to 95% observed a single time. The material sequenced was peripheral blood, taken 28 days after the second AZD1222 dose. These receptors were obtained from an adult who received the AZD1222 COVID-19 vaccine.

The chain combines TRBV2 with TRBJ1-1; no reliable D call. Germline V gene data show CDR1 as SNHLY and CDR2 as FYNNEI. CDR3 length equals 13 residues. In nucleotides, the CDR3 is TGTGGCCAGCATTCCAGTATGAACACTGAAGCTTTCTTT. Translated, it gives CGQHSSMNTEAFF.

This chain connects TRBV10-3 to TRBJ2-1, with a possible D match to TRBD1 (5 bases). Germline-derived CDR1 and CDR2 are ENHRY and SYGVKD. The CDR3 length is 16 residues. With 3 bases removed from V and 7 bases from J, the gap between germline ends came to 19 bases. The CDR3 is CAISDSLGRDRNEQFF. CDR3 coding DNA: TGTGCCATCAGTGACTCCCTGGGCAGGGATAGGAATGAGCAGTTCTTC.

The CDR3 DNA sequence: TGTGCCAGCAGCTCTTGGGGGACAGGTTCCTACAATGAGCAGTTCTTC. Amino acid sequence: CASSSWGTGSYNEQFF. The chain links TRBV7-9 to TRBJ2-1, with 8 bases identical to TRBD1. The CDR3 loop spans 16 amino acids. With V trimmed by 4 bases and J by 1 base, 6 bases remained unmatched. Germline V lookup: CDR1 SEHNR, CDR2 FQNEAQ (reference sequence).

This clone was seen only once. CDR3 region: CASTPDSELYGYTF. For the CDR3, the DNA is TGTGCCAGCACTCCGGACAGCGAGCTCTATGGCTACACCTTC. This chain uses TRBV2 with TRBJ1-2; perhaps TRBD1 as D (6 bases). The CDR3 spans 14 residues. Germline V lookup: CDR1 SNHLY, CDR2 FYNNEI. Trimming took 7 bases from V and 4 from J, leaving 16 bases between them. Full variable domain (outside the CDR3, taken from reference TRBV2 and TRBJ1-2): EPEVTQTPSHQVTQMGQEVILRCVPISNHLYFYWYRQILGQKVEFLVSFYNNEISEKSEIFDDQFSVERPDGSNFTLKIRSTKLEDSAMYFCASTPDSELYGYTFGSGTRLTVV.

This chain connects TRBV7-2 to TRBJ2-3; 7 bases are a match to TRBD1. The CDR3 runs 14 residues. J was trimmed by 5 bases and V by 5 bases; bases with no gene match: 7. CDR1 SGHTA and CDR2 FQGNSA come from the germline V gene. The CDR3 sequence is CASSLGQDIDTQYF. CDR3 nucleotide sequence: TGTGCCAGCAGCCTCGGACAGGATATAGATACGCAGTATTTT.

V is TRBV29-1 and J is TRBJ2-5, with D tentatively TRBD1 (7 bases). The CDR3 is 12 residues long. V was trimmed by 5 bases and J by 6 bases, leaving 13 bases between them. CDR1 and CDR2 from the germline V gene are SQVTM and ANQGSEA. CDR3 residues: CSVRGTEQTQYF. Here the CDR3 DNA reads TGCAGCGTTCGGGGGACAGAGCAGACCCAGTACTTC.

The rearrangement joins TRBV9 to TRBJ2-2; tentatively, D is TRBD1 (6 bases). This CDR3 is built from 14 residues. Germline values: CDR1 SGDLS, CDR2 YYNGEE. V was cut by 6 bases and J by 3 bases, with 12 bases left in between. Here the CDR3 DNA reads TGTGCCAGCACAGGGGACCAGTACACCGGGGAGCTGTTTTTT. Its translation: CASTGDQYTGELFF.

The chain is built from TRBV9 and TRBJ2-2; 8 bases are shared with TRBD2. The CDR3 extends over 16 amino acids. Germline V gene data show CDR1 as SGDLS and CDR2 as YYNGEE. The ends lost 0 bases at V and 3 bases at J; junction bases unmatched: 4. CDR3 bases: TGTGCCAGCAGCGTAGGGAGCGGGAGAGACACCGGGGAGCTGTTTTTT. The encoded protein is CASSVGSGRDTGELFF.

This chain uses TRBV4-3 with TRBJ2-5; 7 bases fit TRBD2. J was trimmed by 2 bases and V by 4 bases; bases with no gene match: 10. The CDR3 covers 16 residues. Germline CDR1 reads LGHNA; CDR2 reads YSLEER. CDR3 DNA sequence: TGCGCCAGCAGCCGAGGCCTCGGGGGGTGGCAAGAGACCCAGTACTTC. It is translated as CASSRGLGGWQETQYF.

The chain combines TRBV25-1 with TRBJ1-1, with TRBD1 matching over 8 bases. The germline V gene encodes CDR1 MGHDK and CDR2 SYGVNS. V trimming: 5 bases; J trimming: 5 bases; junction bases outside the gene matches: 7. The CDR3 covers 14 residues. Written as DNA, the CDR3 is TGTGCCAGCAGTCCTTCAGGGGGCGCGACTGAAGCTTTCTTT. It is translated as CASSPSGGATEAFF.

To note about this clone: The junction departs from the called germline gene at one end, perhaps through a read error. This chain links TRBV6-5 with TRBJ2-1; the D is unclear. Germline CDR1 is MNHEY and CDR2 is SVGAGI. The CDR3 contains 12 residues. CDR3 bases: TGTGCCAGCAGTGACTCGCTCGGTGAGCAGTTCTTC. It is translated as CASSDSLGEQFF.

The V and J genes are TRBV4-1 and TRBJ1-3; D gene uncertain. Trimming left V 1 base short and J 0 bases short, with 13 bases between. The CDR3 contains 17 residues. The germline gives CDR1 MGHRA, CDR2 YSYEKL. The CDR3 region is CASSQVGNMGSGNTIYF. The CDR3 DNA is TGCGCCAGCAGCCAAGTTGGCAACATGGGCTCTGGAAACACCATATATTTT.

The gene calls are TRBV7-9 and TRBJ1-5; TRBD1 matches at 8 bases. J lost 0 bases, V lost 5 bases, and 3 bases had no gene match. From germline, CDR1 is SEHNR and CDR2 FQNEAQ (reference sequence). The length of the CDR3 is 15 residues. CDR3: CASSGGQVSNQPQHF. DNA of the CDR3: TGTGCCAGCAGCGGGGGACAGGTTAGCAATCAGCCCCAGCATTTT.

The chain employs TRBV6-2 or TRBV6-3 and TRBJ1-5; D remains ambiguous. Germline CDR1 is MNHEY and CDR2 is SVGEGT. CDR3 length equals 14 residues. V was cut by 7 bases and J by 3 bases, with 13 bases left in between. The CDR3 sequence is CASNPHNPNQPQHF. The CDR3 region has the DNA TGTGCCAGCAACCCCCATAACCCCAATCAGCCCCAGCATTTT.

This chain connects TRBV7-2 to TRBJ1-4; 9 positions agree with TRBD1. The CDR3 covers 15 residues. Germline V CDR1 and CDR2: SGHTA, FQGNSA. After removal of 5 bases from V and 4 bases from J, the junction contained 5 bases not matched to a gene. The CDR3, as DNA: TGTGCCAGCAGCCTGACAGGGGGGGTTAATGAAAAACTGTTTTTT. This translates into CASSLTGGVNEKLFF.

V gene TRBV6-5 combines with J gene TRBJ1-5, with 7 bases aligning to TRBD1. The germline gives CDR1 MNHEY, CDR2 SVGAGI. The CDR3 length is 13 residues. Trimming cost V 2 bases and J 11 bases; bases outside gene matches: 6. In DNA, the CDR3 is TGTGCCAGCAGTTACGGGTCGGGGACAGCCCAGCATTTT. Translation: CASSYGSGTAQHF.

A remark on this clone: At the DNA level, this CDR3 is encoded by other sequences in the same sample as well. This sequence joins TRBV20-1 and TRBJ2-2; D not certain. The V end lost 6 bases, the J end lost 6 bases, and 8 bases lay between the germline ends. CDR1 DFQATT and CDR2 SNEGSKA come from the germline V gene (reference sequence). The CDR3 is 11 amino acids. CDR3 nucleotides: TGCAGTGCCCCTGGGCCCGGGGAGCTGTTTTTT. Translating it yields CSAPGPGELFF.

V gene TRBV10-3 combines with J gene TRBJ1-5, with D hard to call. There are 16 residues in the CDR3. From germline, CDR1 is ENHRY and CDR2 SYGVKD. With 1 base removed from V and 6 bases from J, the gap between germline ends came to 16 bases. The CDR3 here is CAISELGGNAPQPQHF. The CDR3 nucleotides read TGTGCCATCAGTGAGTTAGGAGGGAATGCCCCTCAGCCCCAGCATTTT.

The rearrangement joins TRBV7-9 to TRBJ2-7, with unresolved D. The germline V gene encodes CDR1 SEHNR and CDR2 FQNEAQ (reference sequence). Trimming pared 3 bases from V and 2 bases from J, leaving 26 bases between. The CDR3 has 19 amino acids. The CDR3 is CASSFWRTEKFPPTYEQYF. The CDR3 DNA sequence: TGTGCCAGCAGCTTTTGGCGGACCGAAAAGTTCCCTCCCACCTACGAGCAGTACTTC.